This TCR beta chain came from a study of T cell responses to AZD1222 COVID-19 vaccine. Study-wide results and limits: Only six or seven AZD1222 recipients tested seropositive at baseline. Most donors were white British, females outnumbered males, and clonal diversity was possibly underestimated. In all cases, repertoires were sampled only after the peak T cell response.

V lost 1 base, J lost 4 bases, and 13 bases lay in between. The CDR3 loop spans 16 amino acids. Germline loops: CDR1 LNHNV, CDR2 YYDKDF (reference sequence). Only one count was recorded for this clone. Its antigen is not identified. TCRdb's copy holds only in-frame clones and misses some; the assay was immunoSEQ multiplex PCR. The profile shows 75,000 to 95,000 clones, around nine tenths of them singletons. This specimen was peripheral blood, taken on day 0 of AZD1222 vaccination. The chain couples TRBV15 to TRBJ1-4, with D unclear. The receptor's source is an adult in good health. The CDR3 sequence is CATSRGVGFGNEKLFF. The CDR3 DNA reads TGTGCCACCAGCAGAGGTGTAGGGTTCGGTAATGAAAAACTGTTTTTT.